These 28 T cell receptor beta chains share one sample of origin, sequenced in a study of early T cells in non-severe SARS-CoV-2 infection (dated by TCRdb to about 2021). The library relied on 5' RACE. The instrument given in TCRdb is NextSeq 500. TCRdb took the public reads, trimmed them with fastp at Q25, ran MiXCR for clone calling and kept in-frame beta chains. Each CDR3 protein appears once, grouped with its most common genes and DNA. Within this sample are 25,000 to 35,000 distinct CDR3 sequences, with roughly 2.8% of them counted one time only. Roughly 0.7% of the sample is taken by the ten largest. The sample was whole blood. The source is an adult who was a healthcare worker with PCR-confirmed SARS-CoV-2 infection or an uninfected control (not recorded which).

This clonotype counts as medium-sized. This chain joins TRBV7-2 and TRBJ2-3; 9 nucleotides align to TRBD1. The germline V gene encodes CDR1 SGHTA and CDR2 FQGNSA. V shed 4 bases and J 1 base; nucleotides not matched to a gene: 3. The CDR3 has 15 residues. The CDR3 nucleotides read TGTGCCAGCAGCTACAGGACAGGGGGCACAGATACGCAGTATTTT. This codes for CASSYRTGGTDTQYF.

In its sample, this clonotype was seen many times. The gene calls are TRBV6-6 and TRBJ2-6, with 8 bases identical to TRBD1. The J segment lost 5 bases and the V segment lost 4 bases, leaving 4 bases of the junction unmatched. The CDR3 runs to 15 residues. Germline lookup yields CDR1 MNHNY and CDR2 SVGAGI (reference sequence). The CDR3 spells CASSSDRDWANVLTF. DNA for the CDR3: TGTGCCAGCAGTTCGGACAGGGACTGGGCCAACGTCCTGACTTTC.

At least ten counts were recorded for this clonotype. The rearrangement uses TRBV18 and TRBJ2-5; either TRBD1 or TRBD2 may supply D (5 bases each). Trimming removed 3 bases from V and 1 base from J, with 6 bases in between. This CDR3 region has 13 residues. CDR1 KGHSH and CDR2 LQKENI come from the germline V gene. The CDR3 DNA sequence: TGTGCCAGCTCACCGGGGGTCCAAGAGACCCAGTACTTC. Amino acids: CASSPGVQETQYF.

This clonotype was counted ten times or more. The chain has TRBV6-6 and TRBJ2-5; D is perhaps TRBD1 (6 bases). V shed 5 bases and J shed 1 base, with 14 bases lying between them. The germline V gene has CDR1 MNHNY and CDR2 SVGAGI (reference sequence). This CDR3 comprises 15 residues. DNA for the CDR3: TGTGCCAGCAGTCGACCACAGGGCCCCCAAGAGACCCAGTACTTC. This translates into CASSRPQGPQETQYF.

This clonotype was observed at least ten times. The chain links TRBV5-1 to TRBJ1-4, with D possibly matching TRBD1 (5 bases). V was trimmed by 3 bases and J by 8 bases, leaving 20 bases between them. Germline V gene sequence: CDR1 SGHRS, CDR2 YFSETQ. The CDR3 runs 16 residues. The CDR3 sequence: CASSYGWGENGEKLFF. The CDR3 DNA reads TGCGCCAGCAGCTATGGATGGGGGGAGAACGGAGAAAAACTGTTTTTT.

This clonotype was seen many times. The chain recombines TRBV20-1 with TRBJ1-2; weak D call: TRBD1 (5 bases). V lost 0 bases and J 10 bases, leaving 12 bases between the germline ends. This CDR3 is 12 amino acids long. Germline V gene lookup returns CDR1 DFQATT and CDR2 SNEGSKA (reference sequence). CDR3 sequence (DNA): TGCAGTGCTAGAGATCGGGGGAGCCACTACACCTTC. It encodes CSARDRGSHYTF.

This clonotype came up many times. The CDR3: CASSSSLAGPPTDTQYF. The CDR3, as DNA: TGTGCCAGCAGCAGTTCCCTCGCAGGGCCTCCCACAGATACGCAGTATTTT. This chain connects TRBV7-3 to TRBJ2-3; tentatively, D is TRBD1 (5 bases). Germline V lookup: CDR1 SGHTA, CDR2 FQGTGA. V lost 5 bases, J lost 2 bases, and 20 bases lay in between. The CDR3 contains 17 residues. The entire variable domain, with the rest obtained from reference TRBV7-3 and TRBJ2-3, is as follows: GAGVSQTPSNKVTEKGKYVELRCDPISGHTALYWYRQSLGQGPEFLIYFQGTGAADDSGLPNDRFFAVRPEGSVSTLKIQRTERGDSAVYLCASSSSLAGPPTDTQYFGPGTRLTVL.

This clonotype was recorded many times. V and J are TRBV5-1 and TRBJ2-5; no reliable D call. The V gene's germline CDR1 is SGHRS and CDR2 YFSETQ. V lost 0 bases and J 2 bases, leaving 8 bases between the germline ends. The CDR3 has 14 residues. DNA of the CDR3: TGCGCCAGCAGCTTGGGTACGGAACAAGAGACCCAGTACTTC. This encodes CASSLGTEQETQYF.

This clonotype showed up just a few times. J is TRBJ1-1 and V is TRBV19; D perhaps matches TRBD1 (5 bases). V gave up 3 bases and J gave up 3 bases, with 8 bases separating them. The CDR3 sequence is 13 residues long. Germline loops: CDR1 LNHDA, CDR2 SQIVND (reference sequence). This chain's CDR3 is CASSMGPDTEAFF. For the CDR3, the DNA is TGTGCCAGTAGTATGGGGCCGGACACTGAAGCTTTCTTT. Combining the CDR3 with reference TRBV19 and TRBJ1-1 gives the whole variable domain DGGITQSPKYLFRKEGQNVTLSCEQNLNHDAMYWYRQDPGQGLRLIYYSQIVNDFQKGDIAEGYSVSREKKESFPLTVTSAQKNPTAFYLCASSMGPDTEAFFGQGTRLTVV.

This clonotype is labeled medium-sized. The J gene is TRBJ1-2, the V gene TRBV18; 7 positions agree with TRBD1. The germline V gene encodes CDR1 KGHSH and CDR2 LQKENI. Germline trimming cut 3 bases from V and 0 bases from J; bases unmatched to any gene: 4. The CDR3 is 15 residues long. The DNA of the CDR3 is TGTGCCAGCTCACCGAGACAGGGAGCTAACTATGGCTACACCTTC. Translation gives CASSPRQGANYGYTF.

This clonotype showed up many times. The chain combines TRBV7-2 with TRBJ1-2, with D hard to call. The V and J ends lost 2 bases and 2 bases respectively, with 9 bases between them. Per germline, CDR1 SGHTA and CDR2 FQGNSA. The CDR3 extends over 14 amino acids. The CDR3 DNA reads TGTGCCAGCAGCTTACGTTTGAGAAACTATGGCTACACCTTC. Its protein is CASSLRLRNYGYTF.

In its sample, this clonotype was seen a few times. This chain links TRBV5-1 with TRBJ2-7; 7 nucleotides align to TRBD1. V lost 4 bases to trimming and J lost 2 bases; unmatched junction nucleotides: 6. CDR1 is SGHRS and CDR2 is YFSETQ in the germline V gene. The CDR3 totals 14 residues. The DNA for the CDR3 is TGCGCCAGCAGCCCCTCGGGACAGCCCTACGAGCAGTACGTC. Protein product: CASSPSGQPYEQYV.

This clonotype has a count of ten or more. The chain's CDR3 is CASTPGGGPTDTQYF. The CDR3 DNA follows: TGTGCCAGTACCCCGGGCGGGGGGCCAACAGATACGCAGTATTTT. This chain uses TRBV19 with TRBJ2-3; 8 bases are a match to TRBD2. After removal of 7 bases from V and 3 bases from J, the junction contained 9 bases not matched to a gene. The CDR3 consists of 15 residues. Germline loops: CDR1 LNHDA, CDR2 SQIVND (reference sequence).

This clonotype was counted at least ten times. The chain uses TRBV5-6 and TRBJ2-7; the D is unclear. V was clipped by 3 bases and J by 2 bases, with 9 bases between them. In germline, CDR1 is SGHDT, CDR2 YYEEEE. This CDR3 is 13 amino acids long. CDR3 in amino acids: CASSSDGAYEQYV. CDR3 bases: TGTGCCAGCAGCTCCGACGGAGCCTACGAGCAGTACGTC.

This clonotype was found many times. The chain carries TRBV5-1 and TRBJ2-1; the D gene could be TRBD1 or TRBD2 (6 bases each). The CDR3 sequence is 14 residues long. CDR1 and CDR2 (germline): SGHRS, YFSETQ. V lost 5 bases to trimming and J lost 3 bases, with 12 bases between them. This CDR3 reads CASSGGLSYNEQFF. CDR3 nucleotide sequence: TGCGCCAGCAGTGGGGGGCTAAGCTACAATGAGCAGTTCTTC.

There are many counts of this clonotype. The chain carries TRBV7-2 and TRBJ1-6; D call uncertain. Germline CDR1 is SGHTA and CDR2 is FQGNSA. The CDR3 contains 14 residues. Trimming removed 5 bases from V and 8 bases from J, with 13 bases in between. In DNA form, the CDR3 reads TGTGCCAGCAGCCCAAACCCGATCTATTCACCCCTCCACTTT. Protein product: CASSPNPIYSPLHF.

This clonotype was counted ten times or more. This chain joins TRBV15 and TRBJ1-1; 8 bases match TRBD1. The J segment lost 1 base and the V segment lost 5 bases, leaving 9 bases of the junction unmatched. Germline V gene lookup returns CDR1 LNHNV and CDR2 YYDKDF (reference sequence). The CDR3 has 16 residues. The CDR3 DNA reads TGTGCCACCAGCCAAGGATACAGGGGGTCGAACACTGAAGCTTTCTTT. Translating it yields CATSQGYRGSNTEAFF.

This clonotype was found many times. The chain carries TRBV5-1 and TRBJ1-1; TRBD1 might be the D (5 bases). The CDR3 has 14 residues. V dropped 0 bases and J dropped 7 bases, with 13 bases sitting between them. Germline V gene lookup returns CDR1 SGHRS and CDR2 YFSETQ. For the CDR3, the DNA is TGCGCCAGCAGCTTGGATGGTCGGGACGGTGAAGCTTTCTTT. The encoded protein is CASSLDGRDGEAFF.

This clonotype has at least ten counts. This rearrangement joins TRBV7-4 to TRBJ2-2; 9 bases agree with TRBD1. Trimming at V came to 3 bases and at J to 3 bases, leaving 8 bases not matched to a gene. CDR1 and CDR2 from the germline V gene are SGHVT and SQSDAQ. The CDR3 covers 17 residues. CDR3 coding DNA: TGTGCCAGCAGCTTTGCCGGGACAGGGACGTACACCGGGGAGCTGTTTTTT. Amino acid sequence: CASSFAGTGTYTGELFF.

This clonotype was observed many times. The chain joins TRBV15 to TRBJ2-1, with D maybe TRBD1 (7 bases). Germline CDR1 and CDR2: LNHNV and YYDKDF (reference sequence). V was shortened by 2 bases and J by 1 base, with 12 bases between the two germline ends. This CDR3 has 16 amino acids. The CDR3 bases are TGTGCCACCAGCAGACCGACAGGGAGGTCCTACAATGAGCAGTTCTTC. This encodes CATSRPTGRSYNEQFF. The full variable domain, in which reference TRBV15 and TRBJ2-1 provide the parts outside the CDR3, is DAMVIQNPRYQVTQFGKPVTLSCSQTLNHNVMYWYQQKSSQAPKLLFHYYDKDFNNEADTPDNFQSRRPNTSFCFLDIRSPGLGDTAMYLCATSRPTGRSYNEQFFGPGTRLTVL.

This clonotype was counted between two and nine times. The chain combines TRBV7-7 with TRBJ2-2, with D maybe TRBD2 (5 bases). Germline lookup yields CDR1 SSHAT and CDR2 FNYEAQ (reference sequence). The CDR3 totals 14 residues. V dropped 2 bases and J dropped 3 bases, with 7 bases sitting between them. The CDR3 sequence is CASSLSGYTGELFF. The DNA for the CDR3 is TGTGCCAGCAGCTTATCGGGGTACACCGGGGAGCTGTTTTTT.

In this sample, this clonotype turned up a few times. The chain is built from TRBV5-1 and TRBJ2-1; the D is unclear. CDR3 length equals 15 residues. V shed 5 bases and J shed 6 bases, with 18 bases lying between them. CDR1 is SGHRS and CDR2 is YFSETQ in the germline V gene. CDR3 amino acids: CASRLGTLEGNEQFF. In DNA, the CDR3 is TGCGCCAGCAGGCTAGGTACACTGGAAGGCAATGAGCAGTTCTTC.

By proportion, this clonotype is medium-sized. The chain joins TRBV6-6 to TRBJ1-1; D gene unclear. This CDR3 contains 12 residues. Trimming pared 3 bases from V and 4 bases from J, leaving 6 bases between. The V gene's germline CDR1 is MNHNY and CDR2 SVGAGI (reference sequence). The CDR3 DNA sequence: TGTGCCAGCAGTTATACGGTCACTGAAGCTTTCTTT. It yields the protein CASSYTVTEAFF.

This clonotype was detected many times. CDR3 region: CASSSPAGLDTDTQYF. The CDR3 bases are TGTGCCAGCAGCTCCCCCGCGGGGCTGGACACAGATACGCAGTATTTT. V usage is TRBV7-4 and J usage is TRBJ2-3; TRBD2 is a possible D gene (6 bases). The CDR3 contains 16 residues. Trimming stripped 4 bases from V and 2 bases from J, with 16 bases between. CDR1 is SGHVT, CDR2 SQSDAQ, per germline. Using reference TRBV7-4 and TRBJ2-3 for the parts outside the CDR3, the full variable domain is GAGVSQSPRYKVAKRGRDVALRCDSISGHVTLYWYRQTLGQGSEVLTYSQSDAQRDKSGRPSGRFSAERPERSVSTLKIQRTEQGDSAVYLCASSSPAGLDTDTQYFGPGTRLTVL.

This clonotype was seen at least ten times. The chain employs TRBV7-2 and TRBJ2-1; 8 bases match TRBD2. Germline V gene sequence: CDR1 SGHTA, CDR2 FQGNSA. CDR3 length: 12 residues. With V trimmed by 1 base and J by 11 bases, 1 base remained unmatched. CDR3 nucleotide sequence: TGTGCCAGCAGCTTAGTAGCGGGGCAGCAGTTCTTC. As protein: CASSLVAGQQFF.

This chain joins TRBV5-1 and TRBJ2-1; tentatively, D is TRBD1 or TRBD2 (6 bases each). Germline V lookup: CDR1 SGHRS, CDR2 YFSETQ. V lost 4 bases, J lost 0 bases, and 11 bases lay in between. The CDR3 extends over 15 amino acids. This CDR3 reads CASSIGGSSYNEQFF. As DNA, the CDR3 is TGCGCCAGCAGCATAGGGGGGAGCTCCTACAATGAGCAGTTCTTC.

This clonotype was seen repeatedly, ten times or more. The DNA of the CDR3 is TGTGCCACCCAAAGAGGGCGGGGGGCCAATGAGCAGTTCTTC. Its translation is CATQRGRGANEQFF. The chain carries TRBV7-6 and TRBJ2-1; 8 bases map to TRBD2. CDR1 is SGHVS, CDR2 FNYEAQ, per germline. The CDR3 spans 14 residues. V was pared by 10 bases and J by 6 bases, with 11 bases of the junction left unmatched.

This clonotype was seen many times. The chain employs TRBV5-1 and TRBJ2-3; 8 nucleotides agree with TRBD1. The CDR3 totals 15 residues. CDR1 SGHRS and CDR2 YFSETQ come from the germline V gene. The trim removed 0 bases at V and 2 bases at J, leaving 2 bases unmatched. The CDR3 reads CASSLGRGLTDTQYF. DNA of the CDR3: TGCGCCAGCAGCTTGGGCAGGGGGCTCACAGATACGCAGTATTTT.